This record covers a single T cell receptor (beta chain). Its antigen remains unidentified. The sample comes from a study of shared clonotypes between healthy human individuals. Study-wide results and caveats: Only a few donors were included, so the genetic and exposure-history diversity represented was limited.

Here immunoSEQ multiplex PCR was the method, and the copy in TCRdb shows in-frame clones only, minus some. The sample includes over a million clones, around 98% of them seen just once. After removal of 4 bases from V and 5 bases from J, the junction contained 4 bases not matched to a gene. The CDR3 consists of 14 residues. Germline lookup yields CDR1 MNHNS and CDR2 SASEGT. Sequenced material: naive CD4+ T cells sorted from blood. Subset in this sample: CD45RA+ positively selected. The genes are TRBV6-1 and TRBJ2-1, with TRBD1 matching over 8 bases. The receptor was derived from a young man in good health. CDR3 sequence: CASSGTGWDNEQFF. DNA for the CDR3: TGTGCCAGCAGTGGGACAGGGTGGGACAATGAGCAGTTCTTC.